A single sample is the source of the 24 T cell receptor beta chains below, sequenced in a study of T-cell reconstitution after alpha-beta-depleted transplantation in children. The library targeted TCRbeta and was prepared with unique molecular identifiers. One entry per CDR3 protein, called by TCRdb with MiXCR from the PCR reads. This sample has a few hundred thousand distinct CDR3 sequences, with around 16% found just once. The material sequenced was PBMCs from the stem cell graft donor, taken from the stem cell graft. The receptor set was obtained from a human donor who donated a stem cell graft to a child with acute lymphoblastic leukemia.

This clonotype was counted a single time. The chain combines TRBV18 with TRBJ2-2, with TRBD1 identical over 8 bases. The V gene end was trimmed by 0 bases and the J gene end by 2 bases; junction bases not matched to a gene: 5. Germline V CDR1 and CDR2: KGHSH, LQKENI. This CDR3 region has 17 residues. CDR3 protein: CASSPPPGTGNTGELFF. The DNA for the CDR3 is TGTGCCAGCTCACCACCTCCCGGGACAGGAAACACCGGGGAGCTGTTTTTT.

In this sample, this clonotype turned up a few times. This chain links TRBV12-3 or TRBV12-4 with TRBJ2-1, with 8 bases fitting TRBD1. V trimming: 6 bases; J trimming: 8 bases; junction bases outside the gene matches: 12. This CDR3 has 15 amino acids. The CDR3 coding sequence is TGTGCCAGCAGCTCGCGGCAGGGGGCGAGGGATGAGCAGTTCTTC. This sequence encodes CASSSRQGARDEQFF.

The table lists this clonotype with a few counts. The V call is TRBV2, the J call TRBJ2-3; 7 bases agree with TRBD2. CDR1 is SNHLY and CDR2 is FYNNEI in the germline V gene. V trimming: 7 bases; J trimming: 4 bases; junction bases outside the gene matches: 8. This CDR3 region has 14 residues. In nucleotides, the CDR3 is TGTGCCAGCAACCGACTAGCCGGCCCAGATACGCAGTATTTT. Its translation is CASNRLAGPDTQYF.

The chain links TRBV2 to TRBJ2-3, with D perhaps matching TRBD2 (5 bases). Trimming removed 2 bases at V and 1 base at J, with 19 bases between. This CDR3 contains 18 residues. Germline V gene sequence: CDR1 SNHLY, CDR2 FYNNEI. In DNA form, the CDR3 reads TGTGCCAGCAGTGAATCCGGAACAACGGGGAGCGGCACAGATACGCAGTATTTT. The encoded protein is CASSESGTTGSGTDTQYF.

This clonotype was picked up a small number of times. The rearrangement uses TRBV27 and TRBJ2-1, with 10 bases matching TRBD2. The CDR3 consists of 15 residues. Germline V gene data show CDR1 as MNHEY and CDR2 as SMNVEV (reference sequence). V lost 7 bases to trimming and J lost 6 bases; unmatched junction nucleotides: 9. CDR3 region: CASKLGTSAFNEQFF. Here the CDR3 DNA reads TGTGCCAGCAAACTAGGGACTAGCGCTTTCAATGAGCAGTTCTTC.

The chain is built from TRBV7-3 and TRBJ2-4; no definite D call. Germline loops: CDR1 SGHTA, CDR2 FQGTGA. The V end lost 4 bases, the J end lost 0 bases, and 10 bases lay between the germline ends. The CDR3 sequence is 15 residues long. CDR3 sequence: CASSSKDKAKNIQYF. CDR3 DNA sequence: TGTGCCAGCAGCTCGAAAGATAAAGCCAAAAACATTCAGTACTTC.

The chain links TRBV6-2 or TRBV6-3 to TRBJ2-7; TRBD2 aligns across 10 bases. Trimming cost V 5 bases and J 1 base; bases outside gene matches: 17. This CDR3 is built from 19 residues. Germline V gives CDR1 MNHEY, CDR2 SVGEGT. Here the CDR3 reads CASSTPSRLAGEPSYEQYF. DNA for the CDR3: TGTGCCAGCAGTACTCCTTCTCGGCTAGCGGGAGAACCGTCCTACGAGCAGTACTTC.

The V and J genes are TRBV11-2 and TRBJ1-1; TRBD1 aligns across 9 bases. The V gene end was trimmed by 4 bases and the J gene end by 3 bases; junction bases not matched to a gene: 9. This CDR3 has 16 residues. In germline, CDR1 is SGHAT, CDR2 FQNNGV. The CDR3 DNA follows: TGTGCCAGCAGCTCCCGCATACGGACAGGGGACACTGAAGCTTTCTTT. Translating it yields CASSSRIRTGDTEAFF.

The sample holds a few counts of this clonotype. The genes are TRBV27 and TRBJ2-5; 12 nucleotides align to TRBD2. CDR3 length equals 18 residues. J lost 5 bases, V lost 5 bases, and 15 bases had no gene match. The germline CDR1 and CDR2 sequences are MNHEY and SMNVEV (reference sequence). CDR3 nucleotide sequence: TGTGCCAGCAGTGACCTGACTAGCGGGAGCGCCGGGTGGGAGACCCAGTACTTC. It codes for CASSDLTSGSAGWETQYF.

The chain carries TRBV27 and TRBJ1-2; 9 bases agree with TRBD1. This CDR3 region has 14 residues. Germline CDR1 and CDR2: MNHEY and SMNVEV (reference sequence). V was pared by 6 bases and J by 6 bases, with 8 bases of the junction left unmatched. CDR3 DNA sequence: TGTGCCAGCAGAACACAGGGGGCTAGGAATGGCTACACCTTC. This sequence encodes CASRTQGARNGYTF.

This clonotype came up a few times. This sequence joins TRBV6-1 and TRBJ2-2; 8 bases map to TRBD1. With V trimmed by 1 base and J by 0 bases, 7 bases remained unmatched. The CDR3 runs to 18 residues. In germline, CDR1 is MNHNS, CDR2 SASEGT. Here the CDR3 reads CASSEEDRVVPNTGELFF. DNA for the CDR3: TGTGCCAGCAGTGAAGAGGACAGGGTTGTCCCGAACACCGGGGAGCTGTTTTTT.

This clonotype was counted between two and nine times. This chain joins TRBV20-1 and TRBJ2-6; perhaps TRBD1 as D (5 bases). The CDR3 has 15 residues. CDR1 and CDR2 from the germline V gene are DFQATT and SNEGSKA (reference sequence). V lost 3 bases and J lost 0, with 9 bases in between. This CDR3 is CSARQGSSGANVLTF. In nucleotides, the CDR3 is TGCAGTGCTAGGCAGGGTTCCTCTGGGGCCAACGTCCTGACTTTC.

The chain uses TRBV4-1 and TRBJ2-1, with a tentative D call TRBD2 (6 bases). Germline V lookup: CDR1 MGHRA, CDR2 YSYEKL. This CDR3 contains 15 residues. The V and J ends lost 4 bases and 7 bases respectively, with 17 bases between them. CDR3 DNA sequence: TGCGCCAGCAGCCCCGGTGGGGGACTGGGGAATGAGCAGTTCTTC. Its translation: CASSPGGGLGNEQFF.

The sample holds a few counts of this clonotype. V is TRBV5-1 and J is TRBJ2-7; 11 positions agree with TRBD1. The V segment lost 0 bases and the J segment 5 bases; nucleotides outside the gene matches: 13. Germline CDR1 is SGHRS and CDR2 is YFSETQ. This CDR3 contains 18 residues. The CDR3 here is CASSLAGGQGVFRHEQYF. CDR3 coding DNA: TGCGCCAGCAGCTTGGCCGGGGGACAGGGGGTTTTTCGGCACGAGCAGTACTTC.

The gene calls are TRBV5-1 and TRBJ2-1, with 8 bases aligning to TRBD2. The CDR3 runs to 16 residues. Germline trimming cut 0 bases from V and 8 bases from J; bases unmatched to any gene: 10. Germline-derived CDR1 and CDR2 are SGHRS and YFSETQ. DNA of the CDR3: TGCGCCAGCAGCTTGGCCGCTGCGGGAGGCGACCATGAGCAGTTCTTC. Encoded protein: CASSLAAAGGDHEQFF.

This clonotype was counted only a few times. J is TRBJ2-5 and V is TRBV23-1; unclear D gene. TRBV23-1 is marked as an open reading frame, function uncertain. The CDR3 consists of 14 residues. The germline V and J ends were trimmed by 0 bases and 2 bases, with 7 bases remaining between them. CDR3: CASSQSGWQETQYF. CDR3 nucleotides: TGCGCCAGCAGTCAATCTGGCTGGCAAGAGACCCAGTACTTC.

This clonotype was seen repeatedly, ten times or more. At one end the junction does not follow the germline gene, possibly because of a read error. V and J are TRBV5-1 and TRBJ2-1, with D uncertain. CDR1 is SGHRS and CDR2 is YFSETQ in the germline V gene. The CDR3 sequence is 15 residues long. This CDR3 reads CASSLDLSSYNEQFF. The CDR3 DNA reads as TGTGCCAGTAGCTTGGACCTCAGCTCCTACAATGAGCAGTTCTTC.

V gene TRBV7-9 combines with J gene TRBJ1-2; 7 nucleotides line up with TRBD1. The germline V gene has CDR1 SEHNR and CDR2 FQNEAQ (reference sequence). This CDR3 contains 17 residues. V gave up 5 bases and J gave up 0 bases; unmatched junction bases: 12. As DNA, the CDR3 is TGTGCCAGCAGCCGAGTTGACAGGGATCGAGCTAACTATGGCTACACCTTC. It specifies CASSRVDRDRANYGYTF.

The genes are TRBV12-3 or TRBV12-4 and TRBJ2-7, with D maybe TRBD2 (5 bases). The CDR3 is made up of 17 amino acids. Trimming removed 2 bases from V and 1 base from J, with 18 bases in between. DNA of the CDR3: TGTGCCAGCAGTTTATATCGGGCGGGCCGGCCGTCCTACGAGCAGTACTTC. It specifies CASSLYRAGRPSYEQYF.

V and J are TRBV5-1 and TRBJ2-1, with D tentatively TRBD2 (6 bases). Germline loops: CDR1 SGHRS, CDR2 YFSETQ. CDR3 length: 13 amino acids. The germline V and J ends were trimmed by 2 bases and 10 bases, with 13 bases remaining between them. The DNA of the CDR3 is TGCGCCAGCAGCTTAGGCGGGGCCGGGGAGCAGTTCTTC. It yields the protein CASSLGGAGEQFF.

Concerning this clonotype itself: Its ends do not fully match the called genes, so a read error is possible. The chain uses TRBV12-3 or TRBV12-4 and TRBJ2-6; TRBD1 agrees at 8 bases. CDR3 length: 19 amino acids. The CDR3 region is CASSKPTGAKSSGANGLTF. CDR3 DNA: TGTGCCAGCAGCAAACCGACAGGGGCGAAGAGCTCTGGGGCCAACGGCCTGACTTTC.

The chain joins TRBV5-1 to TRBJ2-7, with 13 bases identical to TRBD2. V shed 2 bases, J shed 6 bases, and the junction held 8 bases outside the gene matches. CDR3 length: 16 amino acids. CDR1 SGHRS and CDR2 YFSETQ come from the germline V gene. Here the CDR3 reads CASSFHGLAGEGEQYF. The DNA of the CDR3 is TGCGCCAGCAGCTTCCACGGACTAGCGGGAGAGGGCGAGCAGTACTTC.

This clonotype turned up a few times. The chain combines TRBV20-1 with TRBJ2-1, with 8 bases aligning to TRBD2. This CDR3 spans 16 amino acids. Germline assignment: CDR1 DFQATT and CDR2 SNEGSKA (reference sequence). With V trimmed by 0 bases and J by 3 bases, 7 bases remained unmatched. CDR3 region: CSAREKRTSYYNEQFF. The CDR3 DNA follows: TGCAGTGCTAGAGAGAAGCGGACTAGCTACTACAATGAGCAGTTCTTC.

This clonotype appeared a few times. V is TRBV18 and J is TRBJ2-7; 7 nucleotides align to TRBD2. The CDR3 runs to 16 residues. Germline values: CDR1 KGHSH, CDR2 LQKENI. V trimming: 3 bases; J trimming: 1 base; junction bases outside the gene matches: 9. The CDR3 protein is CASSPIPGLKSYEQYF. The CDR3 DNA is TGTGCCAGCTCACCTATACCGGGACTAAAATCCTACGAGCAGTACTTC.